This T cell receptor (beta chain) was identified during a study of OX40 agonist ivuxolimab in advanced cancers. Study-wide context: Dose-escalation patients' cancers were hepatocellular carcinoma, melanoma, renal cell or head and neck cancer.

Exclusion applied to patients with autoimmune disease history or systemic immunosuppression. With regard to this clone: Its antigen is as yet unknown.

Regarding the study as a whole: Clonal expansion from baseline to week 6 occurred in both CD4+ and CD8+ T cells.

Libraries were prepared by immunoSEQ multiplex PCR; TCRdb keeps only in-frame clonotypes and omits some of them. The data contain roughly 76,000 clones, 85% to 90% of them seen just once; the ten biggest clones take up under 3%. This TCR came from an adult with an advanced solid tumor such as melanoma, head and neck, liver or kidney cancer. Material: CD4+ or CD8+ T cells sorted from blood, obtained in a trial of the OX40 agonist ivuxolimab.

The CDR3 loop is CASSLAKGTRNYNSPLHF. The CDR3 DNA reads TGTGCCAGCAGCTTAGCGAAGGGCACCCGAAACTATAATTCACCCCTCCACTTT. The chain employs TRBV7-9 and TRBJ1-6; D uncertain. Trimming stripped 0 bases from V and 3 bases from J, with 15 bases between. Germline lookup yields CDR1 SEHNR and CDR2 FQNEAQ (reference sequence). This CDR3 spans 18 amino acids.